These 21 T cell receptor beta chains came from one sample sequenced in a study of a mutant IDH1 vaccine in newly diagnosed glioma. The sample's time point: week 11, during vaccination. Every vaccination contained 300 ug of the mutant IDH1 20-mer peptide and was paired with topical imiquimod. These TCRs are of unknown antigen specificity. Sequencing used immunoSEQ multiplex PCR; TCRdb keeps in-frame clones, though not all of them. The sample lists around 120,000 clones, over 75% occurring once. Specimen: PBMCs, collected from a glioma patient whose treatment included an IDH1 peptide vaccine. The source is a man aged 40-49 years with glioma.

This clone was recorded once. V and J are TRBV27 and TRBJ2-2, with D unclear. The ends were cut back, 3 bases at V and 3 bases at J, with 2 bases in the middle. Germline V gives CDR1 MNHEY, CDR2 SMNVEV (reference sequence). The CDR3 has 12 amino acids. The CDR3 loop is CASSFYTGELFF. The CDR3 nucleotides are TGTGCCAGCAGTTTTTACACCGGGGAGCTGTTTTTT.

The V call is TRBV18, the J call TRBJ2-7; tentative D call: TRBD2 (6 bases). Trimming stripped 2 bases from V and 3 bases from J, with 8 bases between. The CDR3 runs to 13 residues. Germline CDR1 and CDR2: KGHSH and LQKENI. This CDR3 is CASSPGGDYEQYF. The CDR3 DNA sequence: TGTGCCAGCTCACCAGGAGGGGACTACGAGCAGTACTTC.

The rearrangement joins TRBV5-1 to TRBJ1-4, with 8 nucleotides matching TRBD1. The CDR3 loop spans 15 amino acids. The J segment lost 9 bases and the V segment lost 4 bases, leaving 11 bases of the junction unmatched. Germline lookup yields CDR1 SGHRS and CDR2 YFSETQ. The CDR3 sequence is CASSGGTGGVQKLFF. CDR3 bases: TGCGCCAGCAGCGGAGGGACAGGCGGGGTCCAAAAACTGTTTTTT. The complete variable domain, with remaining parts taken from reference TRBV5-1 and TRBJ1-4, reads KAGVTQTPRYLIKTRGQQVTLSCSPISGHRSVSWYQQTPGQGLQFLFEYFSETQRNKGNFPGRFSGRQFSNSRSEMNVSTLELGDSALYLCASSGGTGGVQKLFFGSGTQLSVL.

The J gene is TRBJ2-1, the V gene TRBV5-6; the match to TRBD1 covers 9 bases. Germline V lookup: CDR1 SGHDT, CDR2 YYEEEE. The CDR3 totals 15 residues. With 4 bases clipped from V and 5 bases from J, the junction kept 7 bases outside the gene matches. CDR3 in DNA: TGTGCCAGCAGCAGCCTGGACAGGGGAAACAATGAGCAGTTCTTC. Translation: CASSSLDRGNNEQFF.

This chain links TRBV19 with TRBJ1-2; no definite D call. The germline V gene encodes CDR1 LNHDA and CDR2 SQIVND (reference sequence). CDR3 length: 15 amino acids. V was shortened by 5 bases and J by 2 bases, with 15 bases between the two germline ends. CDR3: CASSFPVTANYGYTF. The CDR3 DNA reads TGTGCCAGTAGTTTTCCGGTTACGGCAAACTATGGCTACACCTTC.

This clone was recorded a few times. The rearrangement uses TRBV5-1 and TRBJ2-3, with TRBD1 matching 10 bases. Germline V gene lookup returns CDR1 SGHRS and CDR2 YFSETQ. Trimming took 4 bases from V and 13 from J; bases not matched to a gene: 9. The CDR3 consists of 13 residues. The CDR3 DNA follows: TGCGCCAGCAGCCCGGGGGGACAGGGGAAAAAGTATTTT. This translates into CASSPGGQGKKYF.

CDR3 in DNA: TGTGCCAGCAGCCTCGGGAGGGGACTTTCCTACGAGCAGTACTTC. It yields the protein CASSLGRGLSYEQYF. The chain joins TRBV5-4 to TRBJ2-7; 8 bases match TRBD2. From germline, CDR1 is SGHNT and CDR2 YYREEE (reference sequence). Trimming took 4 bases from V and 1 from J; bases not matched to a gene: 7. This CDR3 contains 15 residues.

The rearrangement links TRBV6-6 to TRBJ1-2; 10 bases are shared with TRBD1. The CDR3 runs to 15 residues. V lost 6 bases and J lost 4; bases outside the gene matches: 8. From germline, CDR1 is MNHNY and CDR2 SVGAGI (reference sequence). CDR3: CASSRGTGEVYGYTF. As DNA, the CDR3 is TGTGCCAGCAGCCGCGGGACAGGGGAGGTCTATGGCTACACCTTC.

The V gene is TRBV7-2, the J gene TRBJ2-3, with 8 bases aligning to TRBD1. Trimming cost V 5 bases and J 3 bases; bases outside gene matches: 7. The CDR3 length is 15 residues. The V gene's germline CDR1 is SGHTA and CDR2 FQGNSA. CDR3 nucleotides: TGTGCCAGCAGCATCGGACAGGGCGGGACAGATACGCAGTATTTT. This encodes CASSIGQGGTDTQYF.

The rearrangement joins TRBV5-1 to TRBJ1-1; 9 bases match TRBD1. Germline trimming cut 4 bases from V and 2 bases from J; bases unmatched to any gene: 3. The CDR3 is 14 residues long. CDR1 is SGHRS and CDR2 is YFSETQ in the germline V gene. This CDR3 is CASSRGQGNTEAFF. The CDR3 bases are TGCGCCAGCAGCCGGGGACAGGGAAACACTGAAGCTTTCTTT.

In this sample, this clone turned up once. The chain links TRBV2 to TRBJ1-2; D unresolved. Germline-derived CDR1 and CDR2 are SNHLY and FYNNEI. V was pared by 6 bases and J by 7 bases, with 18 bases between. The CDR3 covers 14 residues. In DNA form, the CDR3 reads TGTGCCAGCAGGCCTTCCTTGGGCCGGCTTGGCTACACCTTC. This gives the protein CASRPSLGRLGYTF.

V and J are TRBV5-4 and TRBJ2-5, with D possibly matching TRBD1 (6 bases). The J call may be mistaken, given a closer DNA end match to TRBJ2-7. This CDR3 has 13 amino acids. Germline-derived CDR1 and CDR2 are SGHNT and YYREEE (reference sequence). Here the CDR3 reads CASSLQGSYEQYF. Written as DNA, the CDR3 is TGTGCCAGCAGCTTACAGGGTTCCTACGAGCAGTACTTC.

This chain links TRBV11-2 with TRBJ2-7; D is undetermined. Trimming removed 2 bases from V and 4 bases from J, with 9 bases in between. The CDR3 sequence is 13 residues long. CDR1 SGHAT and CDR2 FQNNGV come from the germline V gene. The CDR3 loop is CASSLWHSYEQYF. In DNA, the CDR3 is TGTGCCAGCAGCTTATGGCATAGTTACGAGCAGTACTTC.

This chain joins TRBV11-2 and TRBJ2-3, with a weak D call TRBD2 (6 bases). This CDR3 contains 15 residues. Trimming stripped 1 base from V and 3 bases from J, with 11 bases between. The germline V gene encodes CDR1 SGHAT and CDR2 FQNNGV. The CDR3 spells CASSLAAGSTDTQYF. CDR3 DNA sequence: TGTGCCAGCAGCTTAGCTGCGGGGTCGACAGATACGCAGTATTTT.

This chain links TRBV7-2 with TRBJ2-1; D may be TRBD1 (5 bases). The germline gives CDR1 SGHTA, CDR2 FQGNSA. The CDR3 spans 13 residues. V was cut by 5 bases and J by 9 bases, with 14 bases left in between. The chain's CDR3 is CASSPMRQGEQFF. The CDR3 DNA is TGTGCCAGCAGCCCTATGAGGCAGGGTGAGCAGTTCTTC.

CDR3 nucleotides: TGTGCCAGCAGCCCGCGGAACATTCAGTACTTC. It encodes CASSPRNIQYF. This chain links TRBV11-2 with TRBJ2-4; no reliable D call. The germline V and J ends were trimmed by 5 bases and 7 bases, with 6 bases remaining between them. CDR1 and CDR2 from the germline V gene are SGHAT and FQNNGV. The CDR3 has 11 residues.

The chain links TRBV28 to TRBJ1-5, with 8 bases identical to TRBD1. The ends lost 5 bases at V and 5 bases at J; junction bases unmatched: 14. The CDR3 has 17 amino acids. Germline V gives CDR1 MDHEN, CDR2 SYDVKM. The CDR3 loop is CASSTPGGAGRDQPQHF. The CDR3 nucleotides are TGTGCCAGCAGTACACCAGGGGGCGCCGGCAGAGATCAGCCCCAGCATTTT.

This chain connects TRBV5-4 to TRBJ1-2; D might be TRBD1 (5 bases). V was cut by 4 bases and J by 4 bases, with 20 bases left in between. This CDR3 spans 16 amino acids. Germline V gives CDR1 SGHNT, CDR2 YYREEE (reference sequence). CDR3 loop: CASSPAGTARSYGYTF. In nucleotides, the CDR3 is TGTGCCAGCAGCCCCGCAGGGACGGCCCGGAGCTATGGCTACACCTTC.

CDR3 DNA sequence: TGTGCCAGCACCGGAACAGGGGGCCCGTCACCCCTCCACTTT. Encoded protein: CASTGTGGPSPLHF. The chain links TRBV6-5 to TRBJ1-6, with 9 bases fitting TRBD1. Per the germline V gene, CDR1 is MNHEY and CDR2 is SVGAGI. With 7 bases clipped from V and 10 bases from J, the junction kept 8 bases outside the gene matches. The CDR3 totals 14 residues.

The chain employs TRBV7-6 and TRBJ2-3; 7 bases are shared with TRBD1. This CDR3 has 16 amino acids. Germline assignment: CDR1 SGHVS and CDR2 FNYEAQ. The ends lost 1 base at V and 0 bases at J; junction bases unmatched: 4. The CDR3 DNA follows: TGTGCCAGCAGCTTAGTCCAGGGGGTTAGCACAGATACGCAGTATTTT. It specifies CASSLVQGVSTDTQYF.

This rearrangement joins TRBV5-1 to TRBJ2-5, with 12 bases aligning to TRBD1. There are 15 residues in the CDR3. V lost 2 bases, J lost 6 bases, and 5 bases stayed unmatched. Germline values: CDR1 SGHRS, CDR2 YFSETQ. CDR3 sequence reads: CASSFGTGGSKTQYF. Written as DNA, the CDR3 is TGCGCCAGCAGCTTTGGGACAGGGGGCTCGAAGACCCAGTACTTC.